This T cell receptor beta chain derives from a study of Graves' ophthalmopathy and Graves' hyperthyroidism. Study-wide findings and caveats: Detected in blood as well were most expanded thyroid clonotypes with frequency above 0.001.

The CDR3 consists of 14 residues. From germline, CDR1 is SGHAT and CDR2 FQNNGV. Deletions cut 5 bases from V and 5 bases from J, with 15 bases between. Ophthalmopathy in the donors was of moderate-to-severe activity, with CAS ≥3, NOSPECS ≥4 and duration under 3 months. Thyroid ultrasound, orbital computed tomography, TRAb, serum thyroxine and clinical symptoms formed the basis of diagnosis. Fresh peripheral blood, around 9.3 ml, was the PBMC source. As to this clonotype: What it recognizes is unknown.

RNA served as the template for amplifying TCR beta CDR3 regions. First-round RT-PCR employed HTBI primers, with a second-round multiplex PCR after it. TCRdb re-called the multiplex PCR reads through MiXCR, storing one row per CDR3 protein. The top ten hold 8% to 10% of the sample, which has approximately 150,000 distinct CDR3 sequences, approximately 40% seen once. Sequencing was carried out using peripheral blood. The chain uses TRBV11-2 and TRBJ2-5; TRBD1 might be the D (5 bases). The sequence derives from a man aged 25 to 40 with Graves' ophthalmopathy. In DNA, the CDR3 is TGTGCCAGCAGCCCGGAAGGGCCAGGGGAGACCCAGTACTTC. This translates into CASSPEGPGETQYF.